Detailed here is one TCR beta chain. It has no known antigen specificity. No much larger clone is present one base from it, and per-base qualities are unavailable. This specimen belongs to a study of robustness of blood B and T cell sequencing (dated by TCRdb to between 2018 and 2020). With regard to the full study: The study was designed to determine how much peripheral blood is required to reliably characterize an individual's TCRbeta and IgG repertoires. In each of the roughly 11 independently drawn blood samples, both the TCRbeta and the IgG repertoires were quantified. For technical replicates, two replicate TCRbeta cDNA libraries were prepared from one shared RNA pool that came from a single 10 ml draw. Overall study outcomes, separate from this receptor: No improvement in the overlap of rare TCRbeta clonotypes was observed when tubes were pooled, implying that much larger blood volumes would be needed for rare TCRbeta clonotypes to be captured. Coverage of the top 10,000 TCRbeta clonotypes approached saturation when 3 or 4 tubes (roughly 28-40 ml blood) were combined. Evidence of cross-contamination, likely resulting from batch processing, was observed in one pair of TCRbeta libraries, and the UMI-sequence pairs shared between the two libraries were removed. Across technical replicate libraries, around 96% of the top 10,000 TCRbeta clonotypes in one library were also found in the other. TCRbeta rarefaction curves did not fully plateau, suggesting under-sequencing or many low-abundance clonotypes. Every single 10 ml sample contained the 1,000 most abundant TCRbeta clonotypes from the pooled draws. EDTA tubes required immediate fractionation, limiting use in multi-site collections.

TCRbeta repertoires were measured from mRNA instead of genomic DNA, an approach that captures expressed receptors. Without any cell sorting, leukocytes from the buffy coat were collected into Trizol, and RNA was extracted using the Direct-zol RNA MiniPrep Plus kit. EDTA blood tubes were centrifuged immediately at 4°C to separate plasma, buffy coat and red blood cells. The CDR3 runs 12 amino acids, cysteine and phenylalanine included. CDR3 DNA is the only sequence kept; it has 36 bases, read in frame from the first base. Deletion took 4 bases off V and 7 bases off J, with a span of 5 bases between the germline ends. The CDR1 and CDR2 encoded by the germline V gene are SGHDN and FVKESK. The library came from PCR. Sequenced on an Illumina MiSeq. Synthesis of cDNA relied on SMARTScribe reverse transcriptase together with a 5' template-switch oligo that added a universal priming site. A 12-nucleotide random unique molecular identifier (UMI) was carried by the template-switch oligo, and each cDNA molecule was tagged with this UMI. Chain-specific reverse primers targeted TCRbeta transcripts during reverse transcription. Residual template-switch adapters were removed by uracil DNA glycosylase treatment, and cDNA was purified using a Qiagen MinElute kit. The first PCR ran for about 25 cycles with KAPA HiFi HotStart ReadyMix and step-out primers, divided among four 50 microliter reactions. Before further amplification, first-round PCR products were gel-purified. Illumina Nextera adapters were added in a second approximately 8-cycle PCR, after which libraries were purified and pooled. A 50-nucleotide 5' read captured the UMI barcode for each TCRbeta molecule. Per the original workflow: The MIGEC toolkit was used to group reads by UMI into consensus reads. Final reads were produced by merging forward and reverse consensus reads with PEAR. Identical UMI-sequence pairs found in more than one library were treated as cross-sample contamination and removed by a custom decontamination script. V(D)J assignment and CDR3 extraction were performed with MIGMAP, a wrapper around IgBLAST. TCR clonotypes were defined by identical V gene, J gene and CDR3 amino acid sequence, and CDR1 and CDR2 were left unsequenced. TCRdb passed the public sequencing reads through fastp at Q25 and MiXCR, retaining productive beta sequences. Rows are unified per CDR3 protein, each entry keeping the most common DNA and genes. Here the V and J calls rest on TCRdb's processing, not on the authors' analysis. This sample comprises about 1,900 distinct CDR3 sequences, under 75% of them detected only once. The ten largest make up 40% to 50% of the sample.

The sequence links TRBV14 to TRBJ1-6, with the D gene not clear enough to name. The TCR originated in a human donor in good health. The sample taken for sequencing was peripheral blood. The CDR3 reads CASSPENSPLHF. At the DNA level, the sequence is TGTGCCAGCAGCCCAGAGAATTCACCCCTCCACTTT.